This T cell receptor beta chain was sequenced for a study of control samples from healthy donors and cancer patients. Using immunoSEQ multiplex PCR, the repertoire was profiled, and TCRdb retains in-frame clones only, with some absent. Of about 100,000 clones in the sample, 75% to 90% are singletons; the top ten hold approximately 8.4%. This CDR3 is built from 15 residues. Unmatched junction bases numbered 5, after V lost 1 base and J lost 9 bases. The germline V gene encodes CDR1 MGHRA and CDR2 YSYEKL. The chain uses TRBV4-1 and TRBJ2-1, with 11 positions matching TRBD2. The specimen was blood. The clonotype was recovered from a man aged 25 to 45 in good health. CDR3 nucleotide sequence: TGCGCCAGCAGCCAAGTAGCGGGGGGGCTGGGTGAGCAGTTCTTC. It codes for CASSQVAGGLGEQFF.